The 28 T cell receptor beta chains below come from one sample, sequenced in a study of blood T cells in healthy people across ages. The authors ran a second PCR of roughly 6 to 11 cycles using a sample-barcoded 5' primer and a J-beta primer mix. TCRdb ran MiXCR on the 5' RACE reads and lists one entry per CDR3 protein. In the table there are about 1.6 million distinct CDR3 sequences, about 35% of which are singletons. The specimen was blood. These receptors were taken from a woman aged 25 to 39 in good health.

This clonotype occurred a few times. CDR3 residues: CASSMRTDYSNQPQHF. The CDR3, as DNA: TGTGCCAGCAGTATGCGGACGGATTATAGCAATCAGCCCCAGCATTTT. The V and J genes are TRBV28 and TRBJ1-5; D unresolved. The V end lost 5 bases, the J end lost 0 bases, and 14 bases lay between the germline ends. Germline V gene sequence: CDR1 MDHEN, CDR2 SYDVKM. The CDR3 has 16 residues. Full variable domain (remainder filled in from reference TRBV28 and TRBJ1-5): DVKVTQSSRYLVKRTGEKVFLECVQDMDHENMFWYRQDPGLGLRLIYFSYDVKMKEKGDIPEGYSVSREKKERFSLILESASTNQTSMYLCASSMRTDYSNQPQHFGDGTRLSIL.

In this sample, this clonotype turned up a few times. The gene calls are TRBV20-1 and TRBJ2-3, with TRBD1 matching over 7 bases. CDR3 length: 14 residues. The germline V gene has CDR1 DFQATT and CDR2 SNEGSKA (reference sequence). J gave up 4 bases and V 5 bases, and 9 bases lay outside the gene matches. CDR3 DNA sequence: TGCAGTGCTCGGGACAGAACGCATGCAGATACGCAGTATTTT. It translates to CSARDRTHADTQYF.

The chain recombines TRBV20-1 with TRBJ1-5, with 7 bases that match TRBD1. Germline-derived CDR1 and CDR2 are DFQATT and SNEGSKA (reference sequence). With V trimmed by 3 bases and J by 1 base, 18 bases remained unmatched. CDR3 length equals 19 residues. This CDR3 reads CSARTMEQGWDISNQPQHF. In nucleotides, the CDR3 is TGCAGTGCTAGGACAATGGAACAGGGGTGGGATATAAGCAATCAGCCCCAGCATTTT.

This chain links TRBV20-1 with TRBJ2-7; TRBD2 is a possible D gene (5 bases). Trimming cost V 3 bases and J 2 bases, with 11 bases left between them. CDR3 length: 13 amino acids. Germline assignment: CDR1 DFQATT and CDR2 SNEGSKA (reference sequence). CDR3 loop: CSARASSTYEQYF. The CDR3 DNA reads TGCAGTGCTAGGGCCTCTAGCACCTACGAGCAGTACTTC.

The chain couples TRBV3-1 to TRBJ2-5; possibly TRBD2 for D (6 bases). V lost 5 bases, J lost 11 bases, and 24 bases lay in between. Looked up from germline, CDR1 is LGHDT and CDR2 is YNNKEL (reference sequence). This CDR3 has 15 residues. The CDR3 DNA reads as TGTGCCAGCAGCGCCCCCTCTAGCGCCGTATGGGAGCAGTACTTC. Translating it yields CASSAPSSAVWEQYF.

This clonotype was found once. This sequence joins TRBV18 and TRBJ2-7; D gene uncertain. V was cut by 3 bases and J by 0 bases, with 12 bases left in between. This CDR3 is built from 15 residues. Germline lookup yields CDR1 KGHSH and CDR2 LQKENI. DNA of the CDR3: TGTGCCAGCTCACCGGATCCCCCCCCCTCCTACGAGCAGTACTTC. This translates into CASSPDPPPSYEQYF.

Here the CDR3 reads CASSPGLAGYGDWYNEQFF. As DNA, the CDR3 is TGTGCCAGCAGCCCCGGACTAGCGGGATATGGGGACTGGTACAATGAGCAGTTCTTC. The chain is built from TRBV28 and TRBJ2-1, with 12 bases fitting TRBD2. Per the germline V gene, CDR1 is MDHEN and CDR2 is SYDVKM. V gave up 6 bases and J gave up 4 bases; unmatched junction bases: 16. This CDR3 has 19 residues. The whole variable domain, remainder taken from reference TRBV28 and TRBJ2-1, is DVKVTQSSRYLVKRTGEKVFLECVQDMDHENMFWYRQDPGLGLRLIYFSYDVKMKEKGDIPEGYSVSREKKERFSLILESASTNQTSMYLCASSPGLAGYGDWYNEQFFGPGTRLTVL.

This sequence joins TRBV20-1 and TRBJ2-1, with 7 bases aligning to TRBD2. V lost 3 bases, J lost 6 bases, and 14 bases stayed unmatched. The V gene's germline CDR1 is DFQATT and CDR2 SNEGSKA (reference sequence). This CDR3 is 16 amino acids long. The CDR3 region is CSARHRSGTSGNEQFF. The CDR3 coding sequence is TGCAGTGCTAGGCACAGGAGCGGGACGTCGGGCAATGAGCAGTTCTTC.

This clonotype was found a few times. This chain connects TRBV5-6 to TRBJ2-7; D gene unclear. Per the germline V gene, CDR1 is SGHDT and CDR2 is YYEEEE. The CDR3 is 12 residues long. Between the trimmed V and J ends, which lost 0 bases and 5 bases, there was a span of 6 bases. In DNA, the CDR3 is TGTGCCAGCAGCTTGGAACACCACGAGCAGTACTTC. Its translation: CASSLEHHEQYF.

This clonotype showed up just a few times. The V gene is TRBV4-1, the J gene TRBJ2-1; 8 positions match TRBD2. The germline V gene has CDR1 MGHRA and CDR2 YSYEKL. Unmatched junction bases numbered 13, after V lost 3 bases and J lost 15 bases. This CDR3 contains 14 residues. CDR3 amino acids: CASSHLLPAGDLFF. DNA for the CDR3: TGCGCCAGCAGCCACCTACTGCCAGCGGGGGATCTGTTCTTC.

This clonotype was detected only a few times. The rearrangement joins TRBV7-2 to TRBJ2-3; a weak D match, TRBD1 (6 bases). CDR1 SGHTA and CDR2 FQGNSA come from the germline V gene. The CDR3 runs to 14 residues. V was shortened by 3 bases and J by 5 bases, with 12 bases between the two germline ends. CDR3 nucleotide sequence: TGTGCCAGCAGCTTTGCCCAGGGGAGAGATACGCAGTATTTT. Translating gives CASSFAQGRDTQYF.

This clonotype has ten or more counts. V is TRBV6-1 and J is TRBJ2-7; D remains ambiguous. This CDR3 comprises 10 residues. Germline CDR1 and CDR2: MNHNS and SASEGT. Trimming stripped 6 bases from V and 3 bases from J, with 3 bases between. CDR3 region: CASRDYEQYF. The CDR3 coding sequence is TGTGCCAGCAGGGACTACGAGCAGTACTTC.

This chain connects TRBV10-3 to TRBJ2-2, with 11 bases aligning to TRBD2. The germline CDR1 and CDR2 sequences are ENHRY and SYGVKD. The V segment lost 4 bases and the J segment 1 base; nucleotides outside the gene matches: 8. The CDR3 has 18 residues. Written as DNA, the CDR3 is TGTGCCATCAGTGTGAATCCGGGACTAGCGGTGAACACCGGGGAGCTGTTTTTT. Translation gives CAISVNPGLAVNTGELFF.

This clonotype showed up just a few times. One end of the junction varies from germline; a read error may be responsible. This chain connects TRBV14 to TRBJ2-1, with no clear D. Germline CDR1 SGHDN, CDR2 FVKESK. There are 13 residues in the CDR3. In DNA, the CDR3 is TGTGCCAACAGCCAGCTCGGCACTATCGAGCAGTTCTTC. Amino acid sequence: CANSQLGTIEQFF.

A few counts support this clonotype. The chain carries TRBV4-1 and TRBJ1-2, with D possibly TRBD1 on 6 matching bases. Germline CDR1 MGHRA, CDR2 YSYEKL. Trimming pared 4 bases from V and 3 bases from J, leaving 12 bases between. The CDR3 is made up of 14 amino acids. Here the CDR3 reads CASSLRGDHYGYTF. CDR3 in DNA: TGCGCCAGCAGCCTGAGGGGGGACCACTATGGCTACACCTTC.

The V call is TRBV5-1, the J call TRBJ2-1, with no clear D. V was cut by 3 bases and J by 5 bases, with 9 bases left in between. The CDR3 loop spans 13 amino acids. Germline-derived CDR1 and CDR2 are SGHRS and YFSETQ. In nucleotides, the CDR3 is TGCGCCAGCAGCTCGGAGCTAGACAATGAGCAGTTCTTC. This sequence encodes CASSSELDNEQFF.

The J gene is TRBJ2-5, the V gene TRBV7-2, with TRBD2 matching 12 bases. This CDR3 is 16 amino acids long. The junction had 9 bases not matched to a gene; V was cut back by 5 bases and J by 5 bases. CDR1 is SGHTA, CDR2 FQGNSA, per germline. The CDR3 loop reads CASSLSTSGGGETQYF. Here the CDR3 DNA reads TGTGCCAGCAGCCTCTCGACTAGCGGGGGCGGTGAGACCCAGTACTTC.

The chain employs TRBV4-1 and TRBJ2-1; 10 bases align to TRBD1. The ends lost 2 bases at V and 7 bases at J; junction bases unmatched: 2. This CDR3 has 14 amino acids. Germline-derived CDR1 and CDR2 are MGHRA and YSYEKL. The CDR3 DNA sequence: TGCGCCAGCAGCCAACTGGACAGGGGGAATGAGCAGTTCTTC. As protein: CASSQLDRGNEQFF.

This clonotype was recorded once. The rearrangement joins TRBV6-2 or TRBV6-3 to TRBJ2-1, with a possible D match to TRBD2 (6 bases). V was cut by 5 bases and J by 7 bases, with 12 bases left in between. Per the germline V gene, CDR1 is MNHEY and CDR2 is SVGEGT. The CDR3 covers 13 residues. In nucleotides, the CDR3 is TGTGCCAGCAGTCTAGCGATTAGAAATGAGCAGTTCTTC. This encodes CASSLAIRNEQFF.

This clonotype was counted once. The chain has TRBV20-1 and TRBJ1-1; D is undetermined. Trimming pared 3 bases from V and 9 bases from J, leaving 14 bases between. Germline V lookup: CDR1 DFQATT, CDR2 SNEGSKA (reference sequence). CDR3 length equals 12 residues. Here the CDR3 DNA reads TGCAGTGCTAGCGTCAGCGGCCTTCAAGCTTTCTTT. It is translated as CSASVSGLQAFF.

This clonotype was counted only a few times. The chain is built from TRBV7-9 and TRBJ2-5; D is ambiguous. The V end was cut by 0 bases, the J end by 6 bases, with 11 bases between. CDR3 length equals 14 residues. Germline V gives CDR1 SEHNR, CDR2 FQNEAQ (reference sequence). CDR3 protein: CASSLAIGVQTQYF. The CDR3, as DNA: TGTGCCAGCAGCTTAGCGATTGGAGTCCAGACCCAGTACTTC.

This clonotype was observed a few times. The chain has TRBV3-1 and TRBJ1-1; the match to TRBD1 covers 7 bases. CDR1 LGHDT and CDR2 YNNKEL come from the germline V gene (reference sequence). J gave up 2 bases and V 4 bases, and 7 bases lay outside the gene matches. This CDR3 has 15 residues. The CDR3 DNA reads as TGTGCCAGCAGCCCCCGAAGACAGGGAAACACTGAAGCTTTCTTT. Encoded protein: CASSPRRQGNTEAFF.

J is TRBJ2-3 and V is TRBV5-1, with a tentative D call TRBD1 (6 bases). Germline V gene data show CDR1 as SGHRS and CDR2 as YFSETQ. Deletions cut 3 bases from V and 6 bases from J, with 20 bases between. The CDR3 length is 16 residues. CDR3 sequence reads: CASSSGRGRGGDTQYF. The CDR3 DNA is TGCGCCAGCAGCTCGGGGAGAGGCCGAGGGGGTGATACGCAGTATTTT.

Regarding this clonotype: A read error may account for a junction end that differs from germline. This chain joins TRBV20-1 and TRBJ2-1; D is possibly TRBD2 (6 bases). CDR1 is DFQATT, CDR2 SNEGSKA, per germline (reference sequence). This CDR3 is 15 amino acids long. CDR3 bases: TGCAGTGTCAGAGAATTATCGGACTACTACAATGGGCAGTTCTTC. Translated, it gives CSVRELSDYYNGQFF.

This clonotype was seen only a few times. The rearrangement joins TRBV2 to TRBJ1-5; 9 bases are shared with TRBD1. V was clipped by 6 bases and J by 0 bases; unmatched bases: 3. Germline V gene sequence: CDR1 SNHLY, CDR2 FYNNEI. This CDR3 has 15 amino acids. This CDR3 reads CASRRTGDSNQPQHF. In DNA form, the CDR3 reads TGTGCCAGCAGACGGACAGGGGATAGCAATCAGCCCCAGCATTTT.

The table lists this clonotype with a few counts. This chain joins TRBV27 and TRBJ2-4; D ambiguous. This CDR3 has 15 residues. V shed 3 bases and J shed 0 bases, with 9 bases lying between them. Germline assignment: CDR1 MNHEY and CDR2 SMNVEV (reference sequence). The CDR3 reads CASSFLQLAKNIQYF. The CDR3 DNA reads as TGTGCCAGCAGTTTCTTACAGCTAGCCAAAAACATTCAGTACTTC.

The genes are TRBV19 and TRBJ1-5; D may be TRBD1 (6 bases). Trimming shortened V by 7 bases and J by 0 bases, and 16 bases separated the two germline ends. The CDR3 totals 16 residues. Looked up from germline, CDR1 is LNHDA and CDR2 is SQIVND (reference sequence). The CDR3 nucleotides read TGTGCCAGTAAAGAGTCACAGGGCTATAGCAATCAGCCCCAGCATTTT. The encoded protein is CASKESQGYSNQPQHF.

V gene TRBV27 combines with J gene TRBJ2-3, with D maybe TRBD2 (6 bases). Trimming left V 2 bases short and J 0 bases short, with 12 bases between. The CDR3 loop spans 16 amino acids. Germline V gene lookup returns CDR1 MNHEY and CDR2 SMNVEV (reference sequence). The chain's CDR3 is CASSLIGAGSTDTQYF. In DNA, the CDR3 is TGTGCCAGCAGTTTAATAGGAGCGGGCAGCACAGATACGCAGTATTTT.